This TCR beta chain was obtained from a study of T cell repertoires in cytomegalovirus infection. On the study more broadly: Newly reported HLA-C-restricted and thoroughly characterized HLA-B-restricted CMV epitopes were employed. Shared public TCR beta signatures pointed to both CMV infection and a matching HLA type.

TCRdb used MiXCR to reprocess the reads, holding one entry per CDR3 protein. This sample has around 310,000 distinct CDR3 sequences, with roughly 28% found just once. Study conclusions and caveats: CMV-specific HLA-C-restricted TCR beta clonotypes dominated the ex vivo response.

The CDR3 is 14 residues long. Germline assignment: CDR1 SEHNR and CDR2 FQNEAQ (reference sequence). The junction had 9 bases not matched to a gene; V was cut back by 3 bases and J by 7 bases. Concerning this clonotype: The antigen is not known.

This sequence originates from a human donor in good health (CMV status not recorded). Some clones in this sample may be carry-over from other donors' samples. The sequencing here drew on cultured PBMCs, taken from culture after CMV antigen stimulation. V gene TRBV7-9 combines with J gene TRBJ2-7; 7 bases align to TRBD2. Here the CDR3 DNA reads TGTGCCAGCAGCTTGGGGACTATCTTACGAGAGCAGTACTTC. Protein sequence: CASSLGTILREQYF.